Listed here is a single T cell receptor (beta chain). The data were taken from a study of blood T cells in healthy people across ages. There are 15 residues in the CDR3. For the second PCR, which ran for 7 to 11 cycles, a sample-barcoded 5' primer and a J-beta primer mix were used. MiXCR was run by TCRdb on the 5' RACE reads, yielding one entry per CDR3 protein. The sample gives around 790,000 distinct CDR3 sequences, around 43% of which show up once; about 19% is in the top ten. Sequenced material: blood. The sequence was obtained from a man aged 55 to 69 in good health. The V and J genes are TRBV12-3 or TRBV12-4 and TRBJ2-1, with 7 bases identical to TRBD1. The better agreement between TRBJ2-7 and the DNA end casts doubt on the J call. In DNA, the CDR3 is TGTGCCAGCAGTCCAACCGGGACAGTCTACAATGAGCAGTACTTC. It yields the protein CASSPTGTVYNEQYF.